Following are 23 T cell receptor beta chains from one sample sequenced in a study of OX40 agonist ivuxolimab in advanced cancers. Method: immunoSEQ multiplex PCR; TCRdb's copy keeps in-frame clones and lacks some. Among 60,000 to 70,000 clones listed, approximately 78% were seen once. Sequencing was performed on CD4+ or CD8+ T cells sorted from blood, taken in a trial of the OX40 agonist ivuxolimab. The source of these receptors is an adult with an advanced solid tumor such as melanoma, head and neck, liver or kidney cancer.

This clone was counted between two and nine times. The J gene is TRBJ2-5, the V gene TRBV5-1, with D possibly matching TRBD2 (6 bases). The CDR3 is made up of 15 amino acids. Deletions cut 3 bases from V and 4 bases from J, with 16 bases between. Per the germline V gene, CDR1 is SGHRS and CDR2 is YFSETQ. Here the CDR3 DNA reads TGCGCCAGCAGCTCCTTTGCCGGGAGTTTAGAGACCCAGTACTTC. Translating gives CASSSFAGSLETQYF.

The table lists this clone with a count of one. The J gene is TRBJ2-7, the V gene TRBV6-5; a possible D gene is TRBD2 (7 bases). V lost 2 bases, J lost 3 bases, and 14 bases lay in between. Germline CDR1 reads MNHEY; CDR2 reads SVGAGI. CDR3 length equals 15 residues. The CDR3 DNA follows: TGTGCCAGCAGTTACGGGGGGGGCGGGGTCTACGAGCAGTACTTC. This encodes CASSYGGGGVYEQYF.

The chain uses TRBV5-1 and TRBJ2-2; TRBD2 agrees at 9 bases. The germline CDR1 and CDR2 sequences are SGHRS and YFSETQ. V trimming: 10 bases; J trimming: 4 bases; junction bases outside the gene matches: 8. This CDR3 contains 14 residues. This CDR3 is CASAGGQATGELFF. Written as DNA, the CDR3 is TGCGCCTCGGCGGGGGGGCAGGCCACCGGGGAGCTGTTTTTT.

V gene TRBV11-2 combines with J gene TRBJ2-7; no reliable D call. The V gene's germline CDR1 is SGHAT and CDR2 FQNNGV. The CDR3 consists of 16 residues. V was cut by 4 bases and J by 1 base, with 17 bases left in between. CDR3 in DNA: TGTGCCAGCAGCTCCAGAAGTACCCACCTGTCCTACGAGCAGTACTTC. Translated: CASSSRSTHLSYEQYF.

This clone was detected once. The rearrangement joins TRBV18 to TRBJ2-1; 12 nucleotides agree with TRBD2. V lost 0 bases and J lost 6; bases outside the gene matches: 3. Germline V gives CDR1 KGHSH, CDR2 LQKENI. CDR3 size: 16 residues. CDR3 in DNA: TGTGCCAGCTCACCACCTGAGGGACTAGCGGGCAATGAGCAGTTCTTC. Protein: CASSPPEGLAGNEQFF.

The genes are TRBV5-4 and TRBJ2-5; D may be TRBD2 (5 bases). Germline-derived CDR1 and CDR2 are SGHNT and YYREEE (reference sequence). The V gene lost 6 bases and the J gene lost 5 bases, with 17 bases spanning the gap. The CDR3 contains 14 residues. CDR3 bases: TGTGCCAGCACTCTCCGGCGGGCCGGCGAGACCCAGTACTTC. This translates into CASTLRRAGETQYF.

This clone was detected only once. The chain combines TRBV30 with TRBJ1-4; D perhaps matches TRBD1 (6 bases). The V gene's germline CDR1 is GTSNPN and CDR2 SVGIG (reference sequence). The V end lost 3 bases, the J end lost 0 bases, and 14 bases lay between the germline ends. The CDR3 runs 16 residues. The CDR3 reads CAWSAGHSTTNEKLFF. The CDR3 nucleotides read TGTGCCTGGAGCGCGGGACACTCCACAACTAATGAAAAACTGTTTTTT.

Remarks on this clone: This sample includes further DNA sequences coding for the same CDR3. The chain's CDR3 is CASSFQQNTEAFF. In DNA, the CDR3 is TGCGCCAGCAGCTTCCAGCAGAACACTGAAGCTTTCTTT. This sequence joins TRBV5-1 and TRBJ1-1; D is ambiguous. Germline V CDR1 and CDR2: SGHRS, YFSETQ. This CDR3 is built from 13 residues. Trimming removed 2 bases from V and 1 base from J, with 6 bases in between.

The chain's CDR3 is CAIASQANFYGYTF. CDR3 DNA sequence: TGTGCCATTGCCTCACAGGCTAACTTCTATGGCTACACCTTC. The chain couples TRBV10-3 to TRBJ1-2; D is perhaps TRBD1 (5 bases). CDR3 length equals 14 residues. From germline, CDR1 is ENHRY and CDR2 SYGVKD. V lost 9 bases and J lost 4, with 18 bases in between.

The V call is TRBV27, the J call TRBJ2-1; maybe TRBD2 (6 bases). V lost 4 bases and J lost 4, with 14 bases in between. CDR3 length: 15 residues. CDR1 and CDR2 from the germline V gene are MNHEY and SMNVEV (reference sequence). The CDR3 protein is CASSSGTQYYNEQFF. For the CDR3, the DNA is TGTGCCAGCAGTTCCGGGACTCAATATTACAATGAGCAGTTCTTC.

The chain's CDR3 is CASSIEGVRAPQHF. For the CDR3, the DNA is TGTGCCAGTAGTATAGAGGGGGTCAGGGCGCCCCAGCATTTT. This chain links TRBV19 with TRBJ1-5, with D tentatively TRBD1 (5 bases). Trimming shortened V by 0 bases and J by 9 bases, and 12 bases separated the two germline ends. This CDR3 is built from 14 residues. The germline gives CDR1 LNHDA, CDR2 SQIVND (reference sequence).

This chain links TRBV20-1 with TRBJ1-4; no clear D. Trimming removed 4 bases from V and 5 bases from J, with 5 bases in between. The CDR3 sequence is 11 residues long. Germline V gene data show CDR1 as DFQATT and CDR2 as SNEGSKA (reference sequence). In DNA form, the CDR3 reads TGCAGTGCTACCATCAATGAAAAACTGTTTTTT. Translated, it gives CSATINEKLFF.

The chain links TRBV29-1 to TRBJ2-1, with 10 bases fitting TRBD1. Germline loops: CDR1 SQVTM, CDR2 ANQGSEA. The V gene end was trimmed by 6 bases and the J gene end by 14 bases; junction bases not matched to a gene: 16. The CDR3 covers 14 residues. The DNA of the CDR3 is TGCAGCGTCCAAAGGCGGGACAGGGGTATGATAGAGTTCTTC. It translates to CSVQRRDRGMIEFF.

J is TRBJ2-1 and V is TRBV5-1; 7 nucleotides line up with TRBD2. The V and J ends lost 0 bases and 2 bases, in that order; junction bases with no gene match: 5. Germline V gene lookup returns CDR1 SGHRS and CDR2 YFSETQ. There are 16 residues in the CDR3. Written as DNA, the CDR3 is TGCGCCAGCAGCTTGGCCGGGCGGGGGACCTACAATGAGCAGTTCTTC. Encoded protein: CASSLAGRGTYNEQFF.

This chain joins TRBV7-9 and TRBJ2-3; the match to TRBD2 covers 12 bases. The CDR3 runs 16 residues. Germline assignment: CDR1 SEHNR and CDR2 FQNEAQ (reference sequence). Trimming at V came to 5 bases and at J to 3 bases, leaving 6 bases not matched to a gene. CDR3 amino acids: CASSGGLAGPTDTQYF. CDR3 DNA sequence: TGTGCCAGCAGCGGTGGACTAGCGGGACCGACAGATACGCAGTATTTT.

The chain combines TRBV10-2 with TRBJ1-5; D not certain. Per germline, CDR1 WSHSY and CDR2 SAAADI. The CDR3 runs to 14 residues. The V and J ends lost 6 bases and 4 bases respectively, with 13 bases between them. The CDR3 here is CASSEIIPNQPQHF. CDR3 in DNA: TGCGCCAGCAGCGAAATTATCCCTAATCAGCCCCAGCATTTT.

The chain recombines TRBV6-5 with TRBJ2-3, with 9 bases that match TRBD2. Germline V gene lookup returns CDR1 MNHEY and CDR2 SVGAGI. CDR3 length: 14 residues. The J segment lost 4 bases and the V segment lost 7 bases, leaving 6 bases of the junction unmatched. The CDR3 here is CASILGGGADTQYF. The CDR3 DNA reads TGTGCCAGCATCCTCGGCGGGGGGGCAGATACGCAGTATTTT.

The chain has TRBV19 and TRBJ1-5, with D maybe TRBD1 (6 bases). The CDR3 covers 18 residues. With 4 bases removed from V and 0 bases from J, the gap between germline ends came to 19 bases. Germline-derived CDR1 and CDR2 are LNHDA and SQIVND (reference sequence). The chain's CDR3 is CASSTSQWGPISNQPQHF. CDR3 coding DNA: TGTGCCAGTAGTACCTCACAGTGGGGGCCCATTAGCAATCAGCCCCAGCATTTT.

This chain uses TRBV28 with TRBJ2-2, with a weak D call TRBD1 (5 bases). Trimming removed 4 bases at V and 4 bases at J, with 13 bases between. This CDR3 has 15 residues. Germline V gives CDR1 MDHEN, CDR2 SYDVKM. CDR3 amino acids: CASSSSGLGTGELFF. CDR3 bases: TGTGCCAGCAGTTCCTCAGGGTTGGGCACCGGGGAGCTGTTTTTT.

The chain links TRBV4-3 to TRBJ1-2, with D perhaps matching TRBD1 (5 bases). V gave up 3 bases and J gave up 0 bases, with 11 bases separating them. Germline CDR1 and CDR2: LGHNA and YSLEER. The CDR3 loop spans 15 amino acids. The CDR3 protein is CASSHRQRPNYGYTF. The CDR3 DNA follows: TGCGCCAGCAGCCACCGACAGAGGCCTAACTATGGCTACACCTTC.

The table lists this clone with a few counts. J is TRBJ1-2 and V is TRBV11-2; possibly TRBD1 for D (6 bases). Germline CDR1 and CDR2: SGHAT and FQNNGV. The CDR3 spans 15 residues. Trimming pared 5 bases from V and 0 bases from J, leaving 13 bases between. As DNA, the CDR3 is TGTGCCAGCAGCCCCCTGACAGGTGCTAACTATGGCTACACCTTC. Its translation is CASSPLTGANYGYTF.

V and J are TRBV7-2 and TRBJ2-3; D not certain. V lost 2 bases and J 8 bases, leaving 14 bases between the germline ends. The CDR3 has 14 amino acids. In germline, CDR1 is SGHTA, CDR2 FQGNSA. The CDR3 sequence is CASSLSLALSTQYF. CDR3 in DNA: TGTGCCAGCAGCTTAAGTCTGGCTTTGAGTACGCAGTATTTT. The full variable domain, rest sourced from reference TRBV7-2 and TRBJ2-3, is GAGVSQSPSNKVTEKGKDVELRCDPISGHTALYWYRQSLGQGLEFLIYFQGNSAPDKSGLPSDRFSAERTGGSVSTLTIQRTQQEDSAVYLCASSLSLALSTQYFGPGTRLTVL.

This chain links TRBV28 with TRBJ1-5; D is undetermined. Germline CDR1 and CDR2: MDHEN and SYDVKM. Trimming removed 6 bases at V and 4 bases at J, with 10 bases between. CDR3 length: 13 amino acids. The CDR3 region has the DNA TGTGCCAGCAGAAAGGACCCTAATCAGCCCCAGCATTTT. It is translated as CASRKDPNQPQHF.